This TCR beta chain came from a study of blood T cell repertoires in COVID-19. About the research overall: Spain, Italy and the United States supplied samples that represented acute and convalescent COVID-19.

Germline values: CDR1 SGHTA, CDR2 FQGNSA. The CDR3 is 15 amino acids. After removal of 3 bases from V and 5 bases from J, the junction contained 7 bases not matched to a gene. Per the original methods: Reference gene primer amplification yielded estimated nucleated cell counts. Using immunoSEQ multiplex PCR, the repertoire was profiled, and TCRdb retains in-frame clones only, with some absent. The V and J calls and clone size come from that table; D and trimming were worked out from the DNA. The profile shows around 150,000 clones, 75% to 90% of them singletons. Sequencing input: peripheral blood. The V call is TRBV7-2, the J call TRBJ2-5; 9 bases line up with TRBD1. This receptor was identified in a woman aged 55-69 years with active or convalescent COVID-19. The CDR3 reads CASSFAQGAHETQYF. The CDR3 DNA sequence: TGTGCCAGCAGCTTTGCACAGGGGGCGCATGAGACCCAGTACTTC.